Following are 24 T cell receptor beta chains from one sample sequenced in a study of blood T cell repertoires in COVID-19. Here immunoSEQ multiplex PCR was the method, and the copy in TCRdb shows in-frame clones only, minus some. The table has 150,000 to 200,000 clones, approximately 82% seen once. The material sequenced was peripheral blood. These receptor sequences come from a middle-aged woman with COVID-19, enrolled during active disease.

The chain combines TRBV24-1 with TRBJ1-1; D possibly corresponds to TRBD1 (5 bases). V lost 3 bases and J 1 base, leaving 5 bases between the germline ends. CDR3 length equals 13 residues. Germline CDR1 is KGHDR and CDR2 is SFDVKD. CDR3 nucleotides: TGTGCCACCAGTGATGGGGCGAACACTGAAGCTTTCTTT. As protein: CATSDGANTEAFF.

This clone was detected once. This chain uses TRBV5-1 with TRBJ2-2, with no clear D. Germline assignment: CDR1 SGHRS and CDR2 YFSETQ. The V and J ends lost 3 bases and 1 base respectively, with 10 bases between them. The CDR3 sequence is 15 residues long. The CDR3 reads CASSYAQVNTGELFF. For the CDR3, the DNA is TGCGCCAGCAGCTACGCCCAGGTGAACACCGGGGAGCTGTTTTTT.

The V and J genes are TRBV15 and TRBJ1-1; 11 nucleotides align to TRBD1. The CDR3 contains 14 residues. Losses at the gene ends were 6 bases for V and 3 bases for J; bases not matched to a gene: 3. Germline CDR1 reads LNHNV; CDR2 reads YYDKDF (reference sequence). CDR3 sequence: CATRDRGLYTEAFF. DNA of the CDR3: TGTGCCACCAGGGACAGGGGGCTGTACACTGAAGCTTTCTTT.

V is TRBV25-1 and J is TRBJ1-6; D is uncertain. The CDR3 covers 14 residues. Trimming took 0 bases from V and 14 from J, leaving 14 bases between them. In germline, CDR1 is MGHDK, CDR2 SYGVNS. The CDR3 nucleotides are TGTGCCAGCAGTGAATATGACACCGTGGTAACCCTCCACTTT. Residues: CASSEYDTVVTLHF.

CDR3 region: CASSIAQANSPLHF. CDR3 DNA sequence: TGTGCCAGCAGCATCGCCCAAGCTAATTCACCCCTCCACTTT. This sequence joins TRBV2 and TRBJ1-6; no reliable D call. Looked up from germline, CDR1 is SNHLY and CDR2 is FYNNEI. V was cut by 6 bases and J by 6 bases, with 12 bases left in between. The CDR3 extends over 14 amino acids.

This CDR3 reads CASSIGRRGSYEQYF. The DNA of the CDR3 is TGTGCCAGTAGTATTGGCCGGCGGGGGTCCTACGAGCAGTACTTC. The chain combines TRBV19 with TRBJ2-7; 7 bases are a match to TRBD2. Germline V gives CDR1 LNHDA, CDR2 SQIVND (reference sequence). The CDR3 has 15 amino acids. Germline trimming cut 3 bases from V and 1 base from J; bases unmatched to any gene: 6.

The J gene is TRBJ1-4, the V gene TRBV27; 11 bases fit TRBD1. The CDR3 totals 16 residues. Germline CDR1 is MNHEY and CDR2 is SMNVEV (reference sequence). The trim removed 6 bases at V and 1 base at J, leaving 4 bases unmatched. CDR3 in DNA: TGTGCCAGCAGCCCTGGGACAGGGGGAACTAATGAAAAACTGTTTTTT. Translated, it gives CASSPGTGGTNEKLFF. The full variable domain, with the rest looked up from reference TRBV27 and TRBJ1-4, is EAQVTQNPRYLITVTGKKLTVTCSQNMNHEYMSWYRQDPGLGLRQIYYSMNVEVTDKGDVPEGYKVSRKEKRNFPLILESPSPNQTSLYFCASSPGTGGTNEKLFFGSGTQLSVL.

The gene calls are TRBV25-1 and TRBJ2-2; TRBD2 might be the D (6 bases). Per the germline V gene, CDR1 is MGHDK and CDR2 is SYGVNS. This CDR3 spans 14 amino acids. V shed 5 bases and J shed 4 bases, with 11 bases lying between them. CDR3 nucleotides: TGTGCCAGCAGTAAGGACTATGGCACCGGGGAGCTGTTTTTT. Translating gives CASSKDYGTGELFF. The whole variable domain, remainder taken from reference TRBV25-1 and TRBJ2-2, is EADIYQTPRYLVIGTGKKITLECSQTMGHDKMYWYQQDPGMELHLIHYSYGVNSTEKGDLSSESTVSRIRTEHFPLTLESARPSHTSQYLCASSKDYGTGELFFGEGSRLTVL.

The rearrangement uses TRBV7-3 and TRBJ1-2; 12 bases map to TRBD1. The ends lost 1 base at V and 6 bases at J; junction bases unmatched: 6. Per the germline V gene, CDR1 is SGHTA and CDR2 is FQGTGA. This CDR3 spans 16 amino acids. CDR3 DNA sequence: TGTGCCAGCAGCTTAAGTCCGGGACAGGGGGCGCATGGCTACACCTTC. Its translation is CASSLSPGQGAHGYTF.

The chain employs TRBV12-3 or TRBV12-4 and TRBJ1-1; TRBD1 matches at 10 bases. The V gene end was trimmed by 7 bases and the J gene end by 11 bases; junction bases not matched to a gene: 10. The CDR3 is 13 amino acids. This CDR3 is CASTSDRGLTAFF. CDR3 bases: TGTGCCAGCACCTCGGACAGGGGGTTGACGGCTTTCTTT.

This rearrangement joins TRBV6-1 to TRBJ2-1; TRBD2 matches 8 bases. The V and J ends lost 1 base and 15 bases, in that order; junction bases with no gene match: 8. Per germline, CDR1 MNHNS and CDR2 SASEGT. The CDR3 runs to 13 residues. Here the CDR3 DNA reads TGTGCCAGCAGTGAAGTAGAGGGACTAGTTATGTTCTTC. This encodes CASSEVEGLVMFF.

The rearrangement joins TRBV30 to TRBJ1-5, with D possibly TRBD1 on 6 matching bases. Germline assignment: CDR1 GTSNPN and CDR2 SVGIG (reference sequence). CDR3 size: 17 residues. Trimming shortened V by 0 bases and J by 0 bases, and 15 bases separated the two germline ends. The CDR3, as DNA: TGTGCCTGGAGTGTTACAGGGAGGGCATATAGCAATCAGCCCCAGCATTTT. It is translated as CAWSVTGRAYSNQPQHF.

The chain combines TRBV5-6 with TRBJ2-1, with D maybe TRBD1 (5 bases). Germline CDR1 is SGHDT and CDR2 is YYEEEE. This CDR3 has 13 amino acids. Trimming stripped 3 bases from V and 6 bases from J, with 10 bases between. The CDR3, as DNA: TGTGCCAGCAGCTACGGCAGGGTCAATGAGCAGTTCTTC. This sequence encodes CASSYGRVNEQFF.

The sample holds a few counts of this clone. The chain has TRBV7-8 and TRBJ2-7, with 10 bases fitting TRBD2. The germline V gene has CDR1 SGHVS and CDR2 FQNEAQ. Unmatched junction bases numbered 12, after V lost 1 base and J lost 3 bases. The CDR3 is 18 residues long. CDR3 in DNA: TGTGCCAGCAGCTTAGAGTCGACTAGCGGGTCGGTACACTACGAGCAGTACTTC. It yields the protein CASSLESTSGSVHYEQYF.

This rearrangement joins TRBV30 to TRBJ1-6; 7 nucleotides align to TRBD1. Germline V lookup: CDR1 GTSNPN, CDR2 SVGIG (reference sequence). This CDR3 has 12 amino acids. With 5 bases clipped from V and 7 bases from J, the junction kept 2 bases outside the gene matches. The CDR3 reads CAWSGQNSPLHF. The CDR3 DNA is TGTGCCTGGTCGGGACAGAATTCACCCCTCCACTTT.

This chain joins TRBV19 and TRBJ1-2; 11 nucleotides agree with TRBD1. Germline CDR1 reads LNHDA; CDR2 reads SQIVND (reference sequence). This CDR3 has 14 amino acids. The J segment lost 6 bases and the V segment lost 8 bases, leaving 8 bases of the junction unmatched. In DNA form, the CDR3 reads TGTGCCAGTGCGAACGGACAGGGGGCCGATGGCTACACCTTC. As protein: CASANGQGADGYTF.

The CDR3 spells CASSLESSQETQYF. CDR3 nucleotides: TGCGCCAGCAGCTTGGAGAGCTCTCAAGAGACCCAGTACTTC. V is TRBV5-1 and J is TRBJ2-5, with D unresolved. The CDR3 runs 14 residues. Germline V gene lookup returns CDR1 SGHRS and CDR2 YFSETQ. Trimming took 0 bases from V and 2 from J, leaving 8 bases between them.

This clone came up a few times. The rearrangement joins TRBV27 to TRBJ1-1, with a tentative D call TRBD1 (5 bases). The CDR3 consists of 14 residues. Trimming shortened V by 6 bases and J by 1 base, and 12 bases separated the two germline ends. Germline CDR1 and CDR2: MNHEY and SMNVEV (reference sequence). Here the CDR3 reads CASRWGVRNTEAFF. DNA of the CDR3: TGTGCCAGCAGATGGGGGGTCAGGAACACTGAAGCTTTCTTT.

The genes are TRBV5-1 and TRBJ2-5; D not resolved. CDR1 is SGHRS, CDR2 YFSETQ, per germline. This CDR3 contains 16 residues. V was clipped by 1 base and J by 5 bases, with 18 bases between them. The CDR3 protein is CASSLYRGALGETQYF. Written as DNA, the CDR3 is TGCGCCAGCAGCTTGTACCGAGGCGCACTTGGGGAGACCCAGTACTTC.

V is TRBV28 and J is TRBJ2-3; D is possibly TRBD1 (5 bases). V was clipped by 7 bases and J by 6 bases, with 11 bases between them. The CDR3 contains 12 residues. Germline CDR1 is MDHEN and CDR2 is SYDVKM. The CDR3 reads CASNQGEDTQYF. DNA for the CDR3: TGTGCCAGCAATCAGGGTGAGGATACGCAGTATTTT.

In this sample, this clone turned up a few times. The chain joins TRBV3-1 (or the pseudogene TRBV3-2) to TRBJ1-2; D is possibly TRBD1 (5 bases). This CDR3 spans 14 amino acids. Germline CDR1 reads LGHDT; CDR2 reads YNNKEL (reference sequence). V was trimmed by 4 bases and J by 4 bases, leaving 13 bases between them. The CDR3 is CASSPVTAFYGYTF. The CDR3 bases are TGTGCCAGCAGCCCCGTGACAGCTTTCTATGGCTACACCTTC.

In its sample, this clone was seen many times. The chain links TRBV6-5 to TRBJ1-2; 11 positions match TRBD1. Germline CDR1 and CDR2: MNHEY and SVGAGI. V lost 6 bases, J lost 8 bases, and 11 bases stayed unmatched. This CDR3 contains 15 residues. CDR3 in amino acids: CASSYLGQGAFGYTF. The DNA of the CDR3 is TGTGCCAGCAGCTACCTAGGACAGGGGGCGTTCGGCTACACCTTC.

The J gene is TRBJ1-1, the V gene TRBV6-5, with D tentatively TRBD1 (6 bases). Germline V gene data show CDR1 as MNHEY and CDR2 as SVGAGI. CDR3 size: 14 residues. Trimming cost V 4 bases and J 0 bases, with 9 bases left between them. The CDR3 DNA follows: TGTGCCAGCAGTTTCGGACAGCTGAACACTGAAGCTTTCTTT. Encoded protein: CASSFGQLNTEAFF.

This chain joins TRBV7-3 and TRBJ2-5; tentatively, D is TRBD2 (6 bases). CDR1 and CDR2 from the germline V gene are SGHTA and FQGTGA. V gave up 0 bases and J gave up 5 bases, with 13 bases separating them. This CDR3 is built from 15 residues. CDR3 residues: CASSLTGLRGETQYF. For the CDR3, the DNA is TGTGCCAGCAGCTTAACTGGACTACGAGGGGAGACCCAGTACTTC.